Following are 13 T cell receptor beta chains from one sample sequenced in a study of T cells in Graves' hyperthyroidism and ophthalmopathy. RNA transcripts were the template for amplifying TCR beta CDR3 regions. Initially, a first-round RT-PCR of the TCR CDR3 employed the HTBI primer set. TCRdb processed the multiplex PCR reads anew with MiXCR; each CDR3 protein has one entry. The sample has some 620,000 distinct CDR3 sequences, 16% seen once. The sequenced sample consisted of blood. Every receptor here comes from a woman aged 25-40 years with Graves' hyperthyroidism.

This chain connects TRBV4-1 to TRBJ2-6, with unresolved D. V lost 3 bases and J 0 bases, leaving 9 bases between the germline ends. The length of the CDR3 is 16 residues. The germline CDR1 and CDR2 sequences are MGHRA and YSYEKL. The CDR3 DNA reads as TGCGCCAGCAGCCAGGTAGTGAACTCTGGGGCCAACGTCCTGACTTTC. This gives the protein CASSQVVNSGANVLTF.

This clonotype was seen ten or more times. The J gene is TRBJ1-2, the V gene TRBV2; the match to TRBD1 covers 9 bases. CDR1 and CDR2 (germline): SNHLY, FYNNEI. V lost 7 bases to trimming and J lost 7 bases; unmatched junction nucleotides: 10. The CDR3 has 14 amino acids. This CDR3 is CASIVDRGSSGYTF. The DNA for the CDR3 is TGTGCCAGCATAGTGGACAGGGGTTCCAGTGGCTACACCTTC.

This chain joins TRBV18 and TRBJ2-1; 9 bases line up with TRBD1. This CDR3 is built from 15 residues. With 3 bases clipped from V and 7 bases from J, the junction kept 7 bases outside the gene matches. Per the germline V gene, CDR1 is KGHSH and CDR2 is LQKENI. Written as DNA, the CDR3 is TGTGCCAGCTCACCCCCACAGGGGGCCGAGAATGAGCAGTTCTTC. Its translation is CASSPPQGAENEQFF.

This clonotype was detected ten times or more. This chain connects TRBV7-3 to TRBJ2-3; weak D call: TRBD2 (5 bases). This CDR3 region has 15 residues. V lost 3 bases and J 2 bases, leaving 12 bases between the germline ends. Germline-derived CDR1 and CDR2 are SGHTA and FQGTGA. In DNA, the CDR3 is TGTGCCAGCAGCTTCGGACTGACTGACACAGATACGCAGTATTTT. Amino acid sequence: CASSFGLTDTDTQYF.

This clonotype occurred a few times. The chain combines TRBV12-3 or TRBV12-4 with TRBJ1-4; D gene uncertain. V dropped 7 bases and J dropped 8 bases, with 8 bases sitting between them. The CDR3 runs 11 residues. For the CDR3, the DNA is TGTGCCAGCATGCAGTACGAAAAACTGTTTTTT. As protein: CASMQYEKLFF.

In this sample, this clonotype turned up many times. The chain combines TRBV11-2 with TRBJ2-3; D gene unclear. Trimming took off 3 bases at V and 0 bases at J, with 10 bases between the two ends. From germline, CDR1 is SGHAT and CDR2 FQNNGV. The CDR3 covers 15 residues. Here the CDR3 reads CASSFAPSSTDTQYF. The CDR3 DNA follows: TGTGCCAGCAGCTTCGCCCCCTCTAGCACAGATACGCAGTATTTT.

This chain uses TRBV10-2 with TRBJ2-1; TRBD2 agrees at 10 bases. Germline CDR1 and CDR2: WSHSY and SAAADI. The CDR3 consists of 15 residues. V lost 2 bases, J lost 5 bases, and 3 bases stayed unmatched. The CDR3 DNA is TGCGCCAGCAGTGAGACTAGCGGGATCCACAATGAGCAGTTCTTC. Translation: CASSETSGIHNEQFF.

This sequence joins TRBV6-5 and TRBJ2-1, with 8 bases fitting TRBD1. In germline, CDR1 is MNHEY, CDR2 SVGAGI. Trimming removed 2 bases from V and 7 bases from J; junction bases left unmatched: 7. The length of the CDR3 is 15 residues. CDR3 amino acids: CASSYGQGAGNEQFF. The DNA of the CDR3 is TGTGCCAGCAGTTACGGGCAGGGGGCAGGGAATGAGCAGTTCTTC.

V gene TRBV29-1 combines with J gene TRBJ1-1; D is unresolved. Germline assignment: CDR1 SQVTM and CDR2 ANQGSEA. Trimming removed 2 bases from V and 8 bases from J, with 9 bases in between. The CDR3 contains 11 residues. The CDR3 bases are TGCAGCGTTGAAAAAAGGGCCGAAGCTTTCTTT. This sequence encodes CSVEKRAEAFF.

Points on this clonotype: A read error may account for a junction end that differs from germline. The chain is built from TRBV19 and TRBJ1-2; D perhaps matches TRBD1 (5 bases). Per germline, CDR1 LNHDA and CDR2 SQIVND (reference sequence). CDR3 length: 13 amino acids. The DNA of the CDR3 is TGTGCCAGTAGTATAAGGTGGGACTATGACTACACCTTC. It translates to CASSIRWDYDYTF.

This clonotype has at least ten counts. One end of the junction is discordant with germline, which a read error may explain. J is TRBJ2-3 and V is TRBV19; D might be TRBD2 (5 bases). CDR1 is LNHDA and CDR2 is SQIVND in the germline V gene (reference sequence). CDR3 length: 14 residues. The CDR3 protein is CASSIRGSTDTQYF. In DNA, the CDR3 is TGTGCCAGCAGTATTAGAGGGAGCACAGATACGCAGTATTTT.

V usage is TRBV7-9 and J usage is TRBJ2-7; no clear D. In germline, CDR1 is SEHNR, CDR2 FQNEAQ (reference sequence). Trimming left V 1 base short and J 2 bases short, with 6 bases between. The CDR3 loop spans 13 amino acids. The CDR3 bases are TGTGCCAGCAGCTTAGGCTTTCCCTACGAGCAGTACTTC. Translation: CASSLGFPYEQYF.

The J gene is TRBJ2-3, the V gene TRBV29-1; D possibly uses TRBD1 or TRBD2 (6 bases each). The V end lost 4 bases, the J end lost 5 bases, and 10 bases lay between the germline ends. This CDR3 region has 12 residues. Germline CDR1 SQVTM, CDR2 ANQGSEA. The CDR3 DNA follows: TGCAGCGTTGCTGGAGGGGGAGATACGCAGTATTTT. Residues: CSVAGGGDTQYF.